Described below is a single TCR beta chain sequence and its context. The target antigen is unknown. V lost 2 bases, J lost 6 bases, and 8 bases lay in between. The CDR3 consists of 13 residues. Germline lookup yields CDR1 MNHEY and CDR2 SMNVEV (reference sequence). The sample is drawn from a study of cytomegalovirus exposure and HLA in healthy donors. General study results and limits: Most subjects' HLA-A and HLA-B alleles were reportedly predicted from TCR beta sequences. Association of a missense DCLRE1C variant with TCR beta V- and J-gene trimming was reported in a later analysis.

Researchers ran the PCR with 60 Vbeta and 13 Jbeta primers. Clones were read by immunoSEQ multiplex PCR, and TCRdb kept only the in-frame ones, dropping some. The sample yields 90,000 to 130,000 clones, over 65% seen once. The TCR originated in a man younger than 45 in good health and CMV-seropositive. The V gene is TRBV27, the J gene TRBJ1-5; tentatively, D is TRBD1 (5 bases). The specimen sequenced was PBMCs. CDR3 in DNA: TGTGCCAGCAGTTTAGGGGGGAGTCAGCCCCAGCATTTT. Translating gives CASSLGGSQPQHF.